These T cell receptor beta chains were read from a single sample in a study of spatial heterogeneity in lung cancer. TCRdb reprocessed the 5' RACE reads via MiXCR and lists one record per CDR3 protein. The data contain some 29,000 distinct CDR3 sequences, around 8.4% of them singletons. Sequencing was performed on PBMCs, taken at surgery. The receptors come from a female donor with early-stage non-small cell lung cancer. Both conserved end residues are part of each CDR3. D genes are given only for firm matches. Size tells how often a clone was seen (once, few, many) or the class of an expanded clone, and some rows leave it out.

V	D	size	J	DNA	CDR3
TRBV27	-	few	TRBJ1-5	TGTGCCAGCAGTTTAGGGGGGAGCAATCAGCCCCAGCATTTT	CASSLGGSNQPQHF
TRBV7-3	-	many	TRBJ1-1	TGTGCCAGCAGCTTAATTGGGGTTACCACTGAAGCTTTCTTT	CASSLIGVTTEAFF
TRBV11-2	TRBD2	many	TRBJ2-3	TGTGCCAGCAGCTCAAATCTAGCGGGCAGCACAGATACGCAGTATTTT	CASSSNLAGSTDTQYF
TRBV20-1	-	many	TRBJ2-7	TGCAGTGCTAGAGGGCTTAGGACGGAAAGCTCCTACGAGCAGTACTTC	CSARGLRTESSYEQYF
TRBV9	TRBD2	few	TRBJ2-2	TGTGCCAGCAGCGTAGTTGCGGGAGCGGAGGCCGGGGAGCTGTTTTTT	CASSVVAGAEAGELFF
TRBV2	-	-	TRBJ2-7	TGTGCCAGCAGTGCCTTGGCTAGGGACTACGAGCAGTACTTC	CASSALARDYEQYF
TRBV6-2/TRBV6-3	TRBD2	-	TRBJ2-1	TGTGCCAGCAGTAGACCTCGATTAGCGGGAGAGGAGCAGTTCTTC	CASSRPRLAGEEQFF
TRBV6-5	-	many	TRBJ2-7	TGTGCCAGCAGTTACGGAGGGACAGTCGAGCAGTACTTC	CASSYGGTVEQYF
TRBV24-1	-	many	TRBJ1-2	TGTGCCACCAGTGACTTATTAGGCTATGGCTACACCTTC	CATSDLLGYGYTF
TRBV11-1	-	many	TRBJ2-7	TGTGCCAGCAGCGCCGGGAGAGGGGCCTACAACGAGCAGTACTTC	CASSAGRGAYNEQYF
TRBV5-1	TRBD1	few	TRBJ2-6	TGCGCCAGCAGCTTGAGGTCAAGGGACAGCTACTCTGGGGCCAACGTCCTGACTTTC	CASSLRSRDSYSGANVLTF
TRBV3-1	-	many	TRBJ2-1	TGTGCCAGCAGCCAAGCAGGGAGTGAGCAGTTCTTC	CASSQAGSEQFF
TRBV30	-	many	TRBJ2-3	TGTGCCTGGACCCCGAAGGATACGCAGTATTTT	CAWTPKDTQYF
TRBV16	-	few	TRBJ2-1	TGTGCCAGCAGCCAAAATGTTAACGCCTACAATGAGCAGTTCTTC	CASSQNVNAYNEQFF
TRBV4-3	TRBD2	few	TRBJ2-2	TGCGCCAGCAGCCAAAGTCTAGCGGGAGCGGCCGGGGAGCTGTTTTTT	CASSQSLAGAAGELFF
TRBV4-1	TRBD2	-	TRBJ2-7	TGCGCCAGCAGCCAAGAGCCCCACGGGAGGGCCTACGAGCAGTACTTC	CASSQEPHGRAYEQYF
TRBV7-9	-	few	TRBJ1-1	TGTGCCAGCAGCCCACCCCCGGGACACCACACTGAAGCTTTCTTT	CASSPPPGHHTEAFF
TRBV12-3/TRBV12-4	TRBD1	many	TRBJ2-5	TGTGCCAGCAGTTTTACCCTTGACAGGGCCCTCCAAGAGACCCAGTACTTC	CASSFTLDRALQETQYF
TRBV5-5	TRBD1	-	TRBJ1-1	TGTGCCAGCAGCCTCACCGGGACAGGGCGCACTGAAGCTTTCTTT	CASSLTGTGRTEAFF
TRBV10-3	TRBD1	few	TRBJ1-3	TGTGCCATCAGGAGACAGGGAACTTTCTCTGGAAACACCATATATTTT	CAIRRQGTFSGNTIYF
TRBV5-5	TRBD2	many	TRBJ2-7	TGTGCCAGCAGCTTGGCCCAGACCGGGACTAGCTTCTCCGAGCAGTACTTC	CASSLAQTGTSFSEQYF